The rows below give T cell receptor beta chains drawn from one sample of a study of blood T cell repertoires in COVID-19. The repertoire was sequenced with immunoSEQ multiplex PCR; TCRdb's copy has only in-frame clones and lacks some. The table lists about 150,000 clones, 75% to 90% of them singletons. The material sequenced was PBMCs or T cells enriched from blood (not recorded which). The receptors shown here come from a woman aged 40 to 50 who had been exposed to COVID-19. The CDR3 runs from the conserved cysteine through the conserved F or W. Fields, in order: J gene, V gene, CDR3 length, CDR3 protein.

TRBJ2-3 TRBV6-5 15 CASSPMSVVGDTQYF
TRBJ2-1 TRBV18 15 CASSPFDRDRQGMFF
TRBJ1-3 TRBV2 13 CASSGQGRNTIYF
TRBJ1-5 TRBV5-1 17 CASSLAGQGTPDQPQHF
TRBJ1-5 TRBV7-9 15 CASSLDGRGSQPQHF
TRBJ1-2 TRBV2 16 CASSEGIGVGDYGYTF
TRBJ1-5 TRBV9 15 CASSATGNSNQPQHF
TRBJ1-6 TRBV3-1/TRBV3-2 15 CASRLGQGGNSPLHF
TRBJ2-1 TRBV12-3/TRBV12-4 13 CASRLDGYNEQFF
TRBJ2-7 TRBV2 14 CASSWREFPYEQYF
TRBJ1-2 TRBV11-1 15 CASSSIPGQGDGYTF
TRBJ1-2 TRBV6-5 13 CASREGPNYGYTF
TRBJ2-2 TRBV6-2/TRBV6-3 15 CASSRLAGDTGELFF
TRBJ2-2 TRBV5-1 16 CASSLDLRREAGELFF
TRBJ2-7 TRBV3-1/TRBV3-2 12 CASSQLAAEQYF
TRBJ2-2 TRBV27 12 CASSGGAGELFF
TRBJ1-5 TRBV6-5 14 CASSPRQENQPQHF
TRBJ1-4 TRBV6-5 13 CATLAYVGEKLFF
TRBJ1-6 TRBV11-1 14 CASSPRQGHSPLHF
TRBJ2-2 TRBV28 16 CASSLPGGGGTGELFF
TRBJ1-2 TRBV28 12 CASKEGVGGYTF
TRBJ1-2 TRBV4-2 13 CASSQGQGYGYTF
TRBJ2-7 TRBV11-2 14 CASSSLRTNYEQYF
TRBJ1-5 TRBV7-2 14 CASSSDRALQPQHF
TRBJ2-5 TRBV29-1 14 CSVLDGTASGTQYF
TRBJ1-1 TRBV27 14 CASSLWQGSTEAFF
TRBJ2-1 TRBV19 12 CASRGQYNEQFF
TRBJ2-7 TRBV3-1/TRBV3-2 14 CASSPVDFPYEQYF
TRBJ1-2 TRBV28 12 CASLGTGDGYTF
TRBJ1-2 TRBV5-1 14 CASSPGTGVYGYTF
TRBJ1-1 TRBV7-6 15 CASSLAGQTNTEAFF
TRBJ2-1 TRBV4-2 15 CASSPRTSAGNEQFF
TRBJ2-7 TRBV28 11 CASSSFNEQYF
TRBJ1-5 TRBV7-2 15 CASSAQGPSNQPQHF
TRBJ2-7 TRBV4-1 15 CASSQTDRVAYEQYF
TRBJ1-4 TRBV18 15 CASSPTGGAREKLFF
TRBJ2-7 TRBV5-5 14 CASSLGGYPYEQYF
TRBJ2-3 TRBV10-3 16 CAITSRLAGPTDTQYF
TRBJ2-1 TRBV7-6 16 CASSLRAGILYNEQFF
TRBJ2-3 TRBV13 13 CASSFAGWDTQYF
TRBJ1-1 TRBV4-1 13 CASSQTGTGSTFF
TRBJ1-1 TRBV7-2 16 CASSSDRGRMNTEAFF